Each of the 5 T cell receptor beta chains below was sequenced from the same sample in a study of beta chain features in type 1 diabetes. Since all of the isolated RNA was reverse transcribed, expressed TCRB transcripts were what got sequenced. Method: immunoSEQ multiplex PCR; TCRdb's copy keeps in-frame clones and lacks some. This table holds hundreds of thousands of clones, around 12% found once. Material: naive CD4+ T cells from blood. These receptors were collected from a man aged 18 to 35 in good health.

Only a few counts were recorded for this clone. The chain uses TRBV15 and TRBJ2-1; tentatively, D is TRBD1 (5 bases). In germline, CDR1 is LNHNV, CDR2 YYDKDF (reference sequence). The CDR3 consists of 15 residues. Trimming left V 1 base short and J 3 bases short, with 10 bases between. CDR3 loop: CATSRAWGSYNEQFF. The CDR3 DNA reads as TGTGCCACCAGCAGAGCTTGGGGCAGCTACAATGAGCAGTTCTTC. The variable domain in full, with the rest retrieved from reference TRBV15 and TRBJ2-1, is DAMVIQNPRYQVTQFGKPVTLSCSQTLNHNVMYWYQQKSSQAPKLLFHYYDKDFNNEADTPDNFQSRRPNTSFCFLDIRSPGLGDTAMYLCATSRAWGSYNEQFFGPGTRLTVL.

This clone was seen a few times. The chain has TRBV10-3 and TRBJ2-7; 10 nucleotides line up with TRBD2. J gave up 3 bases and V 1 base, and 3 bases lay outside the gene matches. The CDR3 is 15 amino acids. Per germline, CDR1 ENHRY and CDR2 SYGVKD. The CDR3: CAISEFSSGSYEQYF. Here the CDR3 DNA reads TGTGCCATCAGTGAGTTTTCTAGCGGGAGCTACGAGCAGTACTTC.

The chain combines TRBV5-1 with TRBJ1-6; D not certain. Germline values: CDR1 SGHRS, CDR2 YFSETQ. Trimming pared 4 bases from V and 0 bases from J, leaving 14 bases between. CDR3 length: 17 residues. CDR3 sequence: CASSHEGQSSYNSPLHF. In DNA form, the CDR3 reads TGCGCCAGCAGCCACGAGGGCCAAAGCTCCTATAATTCACCCCTCCACTTT.

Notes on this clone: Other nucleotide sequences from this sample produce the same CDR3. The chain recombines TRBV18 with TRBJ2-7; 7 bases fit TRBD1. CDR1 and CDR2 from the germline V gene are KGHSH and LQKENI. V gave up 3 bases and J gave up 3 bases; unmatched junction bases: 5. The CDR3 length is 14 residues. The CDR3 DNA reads TGTGCCAGCTCACCGCCGACAGGGAGCTACGAGCAGTACTTC. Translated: CASSPPTGSYEQYF.

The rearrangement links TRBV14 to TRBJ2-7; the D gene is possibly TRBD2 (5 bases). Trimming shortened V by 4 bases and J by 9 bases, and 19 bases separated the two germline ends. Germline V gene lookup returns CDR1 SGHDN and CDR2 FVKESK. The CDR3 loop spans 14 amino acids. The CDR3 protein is CASSPSGIQDRQYF. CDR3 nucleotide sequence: TGTGCCAGCAGCCCTTCCGGGATACAAGACCGGCAGTACTTC.